One and the same sample provided the 12 T cell receptor beta chains below, sequenced in a study of cytomegalovirus exposure and HLA in healthy donors. Use of 60 Vbeta and 13 Jbeta primers characterized the PCR. Assay used: immunoSEQ multiplex PCR; TCRdb lists only in-frame clones, some missing. Here the sample table reports approximately 180,000 clones. The sequencing input was PBMCs. Receptor source: a young man in good health and CMV-seronegative.

V and J are TRBV9 and TRBJ2-3; TRBD2 might be the D (5 bases). The germline CDR1 and CDR2 sequences are SGDLS and YYNGEE. This CDR3 is 16 amino acids long. Trimming stripped 1 base from V and 3 bases from J, with 15 bases between. CDR3 loop: CASSVLVGERTDTQYF. Here the CDR3 DNA reads TGTGCCAGCAGCGTACTAGTGGGAGAGAGGACAGATACGCAGTATTTT.

CDR3: CASSLGRGRGGARDGYTF. CDR3 in DNA: TGTGCCAGCAGCTTAGGCCGGGGAAGAGGGGGGGCCAGGGATGGCTACACCTTC. The J gene is TRBJ1-2, the V gene TRBV13; TRBD1 might be the D (6 bases). The V gene lost 0 bases and the J gene lost 6 bases, with 23 bases spanning the gap. The length of the CDR3 is 18 residues. Germline CDR1 PRHDT, CDR2 FYEKMQ (reference sequence).

The genes are TRBV4-3 and TRBJ2-1; D is ambiguous. V was trimmed by 0 bases and J by 7 bases, leaving 7 bases between them. Germline V gene lookup returns CDR1 LGHNA and CDR2 YSLEER. The CDR3 sequence is 13 residues long. The CDR3 DNA follows: TGCGCCAGCAGCCAAGAAGTACAGAATGAGCAGTTCTTC. As protein: CASSQEVQNEQFF.

The chain joins TRBV30 to TRBJ1-5, with D perhaps matching TRBD1 (6 bases). The CDR3 is made up of 15 amino acids. The germline CDR1 and CDR2 sequences are GTSNPN and SVGIG (reference sequence). V lost 0 bases to trimming and J lost 6 bases, with 15 bases between them. CDR3 protein: CAWSVEVGAAQPQHF. CDR3 nucleotides: TGTGCCTGGAGTGTGGAGGTGGGGGCGGCTCAGCCCCAGCATTTT. Complete variable domain (other parts from reference TRBV30 and TRBJ1-5): SQTIHQWPATLVQPVGSPLSLECTVEGTSNPNLYWYRQAAGRGLQLLFYSVGIGQISSEVPQNLSASRPQDRQFILSSKKLLLSDSGFYLCAWSVEVGAAQPQHFGDGTRLSIL.

The V gene is TRBV10-1, the J gene TRBJ2-2; 8 bases line up with TRBD1. The V and J ends lost 4 bases and 6 bases, in that order; junction bases with no gene match: 7. Per the germline V gene, CDR1 is WNHNN and CDR2 is SYGVQD (reference sequence). CDR3 length: 15 amino acids. This CDR3 is CASSGRQGASGELFF. The CDR3 nucleotides are TGCGCCAGCAGTGGGCGGCAGGGGGCCTCCGGGGAGCTGTTTTTT.

The J gene is TRBJ1-1, the V gene TRBV18; 9 bases line up with TRBD1. The CDR3 spans 13 residues. Germline V gives CDR1 KGHSH, CDR2 LQKENI. Germline trimming cut 6 bases from V and 3 bases from J; bases unmatched to any gene: 2. The CDR3, as DNA: TGTGCCAGCTCGAGGGACAGGGACACTGAAGCTTTCTTT. Protein: CASSRDRDTEAFF. Based on the CDR3 plus reference TRBV18 and TRBJ1-1, the full variable domain is NAGVMQNPRHLVRRRGQEARLRCSPMKGHSHVYWYRQLPEEGLKFMVYLQKENIIDESGMPKERFSAEFPKEGPSILRIQQVVRGDSAAYFCASSRDRDTEAFFGQGTRLTVV.

The chain carries TRBV4-1 and TRBJ1-5; no clear D. Germline-derived CDR1 and CDR2 are MGHRA and YSYEKL. Trimming removed 6 bases at V and 0 bases at J, with 6 bases between. The CDR3 has 13 amino acids. The CDR3 loop reads CASSDTSNQPQHF. The CDR3 region has the DNA TGCGCCAGCAGTGACACTAGCAATCAGCCCCAGCATTTT.

This chain joins TRBV27 and TRBJ2-3, with 8 bases identical to TRBD1. The CDR3 covers 16 residues. CDR1 is MNHEY, CDR2 SMNVEV, per germline (reference sequence). The V and J ends lost 2 bases and 2 bases, in that order; junction bases with no gene match: 6. In nucleotides, the CDR3 is TGTGCCAGCAGTTTAAGTGACAGGGGTTACACAGATACGCAGTATTTT. This sequence encodes CASSLSDRGYTDTQYF.

The chain couples TRBV5-1 to TRBJ2-3; 9 bases line up with TRBD1. Trimming removed 4 bases from V and 5 bases from J; junction bases left unmatched: 5. The CDR3 is made up of 14 amino acids. Germline-derived CDR1 and CDR2 are SGHRS and YFSETQ. CDR3 amino acids: CASSGTGRGDTQYF. CDR3 nucleotide sequence: TGCGCCAGCAGCGGGACAGGGAGGGGAGATACGCAGTATTTT.

The chain carries TRBV9 and TRBJ2-1; 11 bases match TRBD2. CDR3 length: 16 residues. Germline V lookup: CDR1 SGDLS, CDR2 YYNGEE. The V and J ends lost 5 bases and 5 bases, in that order; junction bases with no gene match: 9. In nucleotides, the CDR3 is TGTGCCAGCAGGAGGACCGGGACTAGCGGAAACAATGAGCAGTTCTTC. It encodes CASRRTGTSGNNEQFF.

V and J are TRBV4-3 and TRBJ2-5, with D possibly TRBD2 on 6 matching bases. The CDR3 spans 15 residues. Per the germline V gene, CDR1 is LGHNA and CDR2 is YSLEER. V was pared by 0 bases and J by 4 bases, with 12 bases between. The CDR3 is CASSQDWRGGETQYF. CDR3 nucleotides: TGCGCCAGCAGCCAAGATTGGAGGGGAGGAGAGACCCAGTACTTC.

The chain combines TRBV19 with TRBJ2-7, with D possibly matching TRBD2 (6 bases). The germline CDR1 and CDR2 sequences are LNHDA and SQIVND (reference sequence). The germline V and J ends were trimmed by 3 bases and 0 bases, with 15 bases remaining between them. The CDR3 extends over 16 amino acids. The CDR3 spells CASSIRGRGSSYEQYF. CDR3 DNA sequence: TGTGCCAGTAGTATTCGAGGGCGGGGTTCCTCCTACGAGCAGTACTTC.